These T cell receptor beta chains were read from a single sample in a study of blood T cell repertoires in COVID-19. Data came from immunoSEQ multiplex PCR; TCRdb stores just in-frame clones and leaves some out. The sample includes 200,000 or so clones, about 88% of them seen just once. Sequencing input: peripheral blood. These receptors all come from a man in his forties with active or convalescent COVID-19. CDR3s leave out the opening cysteine and the closing phenylalanine or tryptophan.

V: TRBV28; CDR3: ASSVSTGWGTDTQY
V: TRBV11-2; CDR3: ASSLGQGADTQY
V: TRBV5-4; CDR3: ASSTPYGGVQF
V: TRBV6-5; CDR3: ASSYRQAGNTIY
V: TRBV5-1; CDR3: ASSPLPEGAYEQY
V: TRBV28; CDR3: ASNSGVHQPQH
V: TRBV19; CDR3: ASSRVTGSNQPQH
V: TRBV27; CDR3: ASSPIAGGHEQY
V: TRBV20-1; CDR3: SARQGYGYT
V: TRBV6-6; CDR3: ASSLHGGPSAEQF
V: TRBV3-1/TRBV3-2; CDR3: ASRPSGRVTDTQY
V: TRBV19; CDR3: ASSIGPSSYNEQF
V: TRBV6-6; CDR3: ASSYVSVGGDTQY
V: TRBV25-1; CDR3: ASSESGYNEQF
V: TRBV5-4; CDR3: ASRGGGEPYTDTQY
V: TRBV5-8; CDR3: ASSLEDGRRNYGYT
V: TRBV28; CDR3: ASSFSSGGQETQY
V: TRBV11-3; CDR3: ASSSRDRVYNEQF
V: TRBV28; CDR3: ASSFGRVTEAF
V: TRBV6-5; CDR3: ASSYGQGNSNEQF
V: TRBV30; CDR3: AWSWGQGRESPLH
V: TRBV4-1; CDR3: ASSQDTRGHNSPLH
V: TRBV19; CDR3: ASSIGPGQGTLH
V: TRBV27; CDR3: ASSLIGGNQPQH
V: TRBV28; CDR3: ASSIRTGGLHEQY
V: TRBV9; CDR3: ASSVDAGQGDGKNIQY
V: TRBV9; CDR3: ASSARDRLFFSGNTIY
V: TRBV24-1; CDR3: ATSDPYRNTGELF
V: TRBV9; CDR3: ATATSGGAYNEQF
V: TRBV28; CDR3: ASTSDRFYGYT
V: TRBV12-5; CDR3: ASGPSAGTYEQY
V: TRBV28; CDR3: ASSLLNTIY
V: TRBV5-1; CDR3: ASSLEAGVEKLF
V: TRBV9; CDR3: ASSSRTGVEQY
V: TRBV9; CDR3: ASSYRQGPYNEQF
V: TRBV5-1; CDR3: ASSLGQGYLYEQY
V: TRBV5-5; CDR3: ASSLTGQGGYGYT
V: TRBV11-2; CDR3: ASSGRTGWDTEAF